These 20 T cell receptor beta chains originate from one sample sequenced in a study of T cell responses to AZD1222 COVID-19 vaccine. Only in-frame clones appear in the TCRdb table, and some are missing; sequencing was by immunoSEQ multiplex PCR. The sample lists 90,000 to 140,000 clones, 88% occurring once. This material consisted of peripheral blood, taken on day 0 of AZD1222 vaccination. These TCRs come from an adult in good health.

This chain connects TRBV7-8 to TRBJ1-1; a weak D match, TRBD1 (5 bases). In germline, CDR1 is SGHVS, CDR2 FQNEAQ. The CDR3 contains 16 residues. The V and J ends lost 5 bases and 5 bases respectively, with 21 bases between them. Written as DNA, the CDR3 is TGTGCCAGCAGCCCGGGGACGGGGCAAGGGGAGACTGAAGCTTTCTTT. Protein: CASSPGTGQGETEAFF.

The V gene is TRBV28, the J gene TRBJ2-2; 7 bases are a match to TRBD1. This CDR3 comprises 15 residues. Germline trimming cut 3 bases from V and 1 base from J; bases unmatched to any gene: 2. The germline CDR1 and CDR2 sequences are MDHEN and SYDVKM. This chain's CDR3 is CASSFNRGNTGELFF. CDR3 DNA sequence: TGTGCCAGCAGTTTCAACAGGGGGAACACCGGGGAGCTGTTTTTT.

V and J are TRBV11-2 and TRBJ2-1, with 9 bases fitting TRBD2. This CDR3 has 15 amino acids. V was clipped by 5 bases and J by 9 bases; unmatched bases: 11. Germline V CDR1 and CDR2: SGHAT, FQNNGV. The CDR3 loop reads CASSGTGLADGEQFF. The CDR3 nucleotides read TGTGCCAGCAGCGGGACGGGACTAGCAGACGGTGAGCAGTTCTTC. Using reference TRBV11-2 and TRBJ2-1 for the parts outside the CDR3, the full variable domain is EAGVAQSPRYKIIEKRQSVAFWCNPISGHATLYWYQQILGQGPKLLIQFQNNGVVDDSQLPKDRFSAERLKGVDSTLKIQPAKLEDSAVYLCASSGTGLADGEQFFGPGTRLTVL.

V gene TRBV27 combines with J gene TRBJ1-5; D remains unclear. The CDR3 has 13 residues. V was cut by 3 bases and J by 7 bases, with 10 bases left in between. Germline V gives CDR1 MNHEY, CDR2 SMNVEV (reference sequence). The CDR3: CASSFLPYQPQHF. In DNA, the CDR3 is TGTGCCAGCAGTTTCCTCCCCTACCAGCCCCAGCATTTT.

The chain couples TRBV7-9 to TRBJ2-1, with TRBD2 identical over 8 bases. J gave up 0 bases and V 5 bases, and 3 bases lay outside the gene matches. Germline CDR1 SEHNR, CDR2 FQNEAQ (reference sequence). The CDR3 runs 15 residues. In nucleotides, the CDR3 is TGTGCCAGCAGCGCCGGGACTAGCTCCTACAATGAGCAGTTCTTC. Protein product: CASSAGTSSYNEQFF.

The chain carries TRBV6-2 or TRBV6-3 and TRBJ2-3, with D unclear. Trimming took 2 bases from V and 0 from J, leaving 9 bases between them. Germline V gene lookup returns CDR1 MNHEY and CDR2 SVGEGT. CDR3 size: 15 residues. As DNA, the CDR3 is TGTGCCAGCAGTTACCTGGAAGCTAGCACAGATACGCAGTATTTT. It yields the protein CASSYLEASTDTQYF.

The chain uses TRBV5-1 and TRBJ2-1, with D tentatively TRBD1 or TRBD2 (5 bases each). The V gene lost 0 bases and the J gene lost 6 bases, with 7 bases spanning the gap. Germline-derived CDR1 and CDR2 are SGHRS and YFSETQ. This CDR3 is 13 amino acids long. CDR3: CASSLAGGNEQFF. In DNA, the CDR3 is TGCGCCAGCAGCTTGGCTGGGGGCAATGAGCAGTTCTTC.

The chain recombines TRBV30 with TRBJ1-6, with D unclear. The CDR3 is made up of 15 amino acids. CDR1 is GTSNPN, CDR2 SVGIG, per germline (reference sequence). With 0 bases removed from V and 1 base from J, the gap between germline ends came to 7 bases. Here the CDR3 reads CAWSVGKSYNSPLHF. CDR3 nucleotide sequence: TGTGCCTGGAGTGTAGGAAAATCCTATAATTCACCCCTCCACTTT.

For this clone: The junction does not match germline at one end; this may be a read error. The chain has TRBV28 and TRBJ2-3; D is undetermined. CDR1 is MDHEN, CDR2 SYDVKM, per germline. This CDR3 has 13 residues. The CDR3 sequence: CAGSPASGDTQYF. The CDR3 bases are TGTGCCGGCAGTCCCGCTTCAGGCGATACGCAGTATTTT. Full variable domain (remainder filled in from reference TRBV28 and TRBJ2-3): DVKVTQSSRYLVKRTGEKVFLECVQDMDHENMFWYRQDPGLGLRLIYFSYDVKMKEKGDIPEGYSVSREKKERFSLILESASTNQTSMYLCAGSPASGDTQYFGPGTRLTVL.

The J gene is TRBJ2-7, the V gene TRBV28, with 9 bases lining up with TRBD2. The germline V gene encodes CDR1 MDHEN and CDR2 SYDVKM. CDR3 size: 15 residues. V trimming: 8 bases; J trimming: 2 bases; junction bases outside the gene matches: 10. The CDR3 nucleotides are TGTGCCAGCGCTAATAGCGGGAGTTTCCCCTACGAGCAGTACTTC. Protein: CASANSGSFPYEQYF. Together with reference TRBV28 and TRBJ2-7, the CDR3 gives the full variable domain: DVKVTQSSRYLVKRTGEKVFLECVQDMDHENMFWYRQDPGLGLRLIYFSYDVKMKEKGDIPEGYSVSREKKERFSLILESASTNQTSMYLCASANSGSFPYEQYFGPGTRLTVT.

This chain connects TRBV30 to TRBJ2-3, with D possibly matching TRBD2 (6 bases). Germline CDR1 is GTSNPN and CDR2 is SVGIG (reference sequence). The CDR3 has 13 residues. CDR3 nucleotide sequence: TGTGCTCGAGAGGAGGGCGGGACAGATACGCAGTATTTT. Translated: CAREEGGTDTQYF.

This sequence joins TRBV9 and TRBJ2-3, with D tentatively TRBD2 (6 bases). V was pared by 4 bases and J by 3 bases, with 21 bases between. There are 17 residues in the CDR3. Germline V CDR1 and CDR2: SGDLS, YYNGEE. CDR3 sequence reads: CASSSSSANRGTDTQYF. In nucleotides, the CDR3 is TGTGCCAGCAGCTCCTCTAGCGCCAACCGTGGAACAGATACGCAGTATTTT. Together with reference TRBV9 and TRBJ2-3, the CDR3 gives the full variable domain: DSGVTQTPKHLITATGQRVTLRCSPRSGDLSVYWYQQSLDQGLQFLIQYYNGEERAKGNILERFSAQQFPDLHSELNLSSLELGDSALYFCASSSSSANRGTDTQYFGPGTRLTVL.

The chain uses TRBV3-1 (or the pseudogene TRBV3-2) and TRBJ2-1; TRBD1 matches at 7 bases. Trimming at V came to 7 bases and at J to 4 bases, leaving 7 bases not matched to a gene. The CDR3 loop spans 14 amino acids. Looked up from germline, CDR1 is LGHDT and CDR2 is YNNKEL (reference sequence). CDR3 nucleotides: TGTGCCAGCAACCCCGGACAGGCATACAATGAGCAGTTCTTC. Residues: CASNPGQAYNEQFF.

The J gene is TRBJ2-1, the V gene TRBV18, with 8 nucleotides matching TRBD1. The CDR3 consists of 16 residues. V shed 1 base, J shed 5 bases, and the junction held 7 bases outside the gene matches. Germline V gives CDR1 KGHSH, CDR2 LQKENI. CDR3 region: CASSPLQGQADNEQFF. The CDR3 DNA reads TGTGCCAGCTCACCACTACAGGGACAGGCAGACAATGAGCAGTTCTTC.

The chain uses TRBV7-2 and TRBJ2-3, with unresolved D. The CDR3 spans 13 residues. With 4 bases removed from V and 0 bases from J, the gap between germline ends came to 5 bases. Per the germline V gene, CDR1 is SGHTA and CDR2 is FQGNSA. CDR3 DNA: TGTGCCAGCAGCTCATCTAGCACAGATACGCAGTATTTT. As protein: CASSSSSTDTQYF.

This chain uses TRBV15 with TRBJ2-7; possibly TRBD2 for D (7 bases). The V gene's germline CDR1 is LNHNV and CDR2 YYDKDF (reference sequence). This CDR3 comprises 15 residues. Between the trimmed V and J ends, which lost 5 bases and 6 bases, there was a span of 20 bases. CDR3 coding DNA: TGTGCCACCAGCTTATCGGGGAGGGGGAATGGCGAGCAGTACTTC. This translates into CATSLSGRGNGEQYF.

The V gene is TRBV28, the J gene TRBJ2-7, with D possibly being TRBD1 (6 bases). Germline lookup yields CDR1 MDHEN and CDR2 SYDVKM. Trimming took 7 bases from V and 1 from J, leaving 8 bases between them. The CDR3 totals 12 residues. CDR3 residues: CASNDRSYEQYF. The CDR3, as DNA: TGTGCCAGCAACGACAGGTCCTACGAGCAGTACTTC.

The chain carries TRBV3-1 (or the pseudogene TRBV3-2) and TRBJ2-1; TRBD2 aligns across 8 bases. CDR1 and CDR2 from the germline V gene are LGHDT and YNNKEL (reference sequence). V was pared by 2 bases and J by 6 bases, with 9 bases of the junction left unmatched. The CDR3 contains 16 residues. DNA for the CDR3: TGTGCCAGCAGCCAAAGCGTAGCGGGAACGAGCAATGAGCAGTTCTTC. It yields the protein CASSQSVAGTSNEQFF.

The genes are TRBV3-1 (or the pseudogene TRBV3-2) and TRBJ1-1, with D maybe TRBD1 (6 bases). The CDR3 covers 15 residues. Trimming stripped 4 bases from V and 1 base from J, with 13 bases between. The germline CDR1 and CDR2 sequences are LGHDT and YNNKEL (reference sequence). The CDR3 region has the DNA TGTGCCAGCAGCCCCCTCGGGGGGGCGAACACTGAAGCTTTCTTT. Encoded protein: CASSPLGGANTEAFF.

The genes are TRBV5-4 and TRBJ1-4, with a tentative D call TRBD1 (5 bases). CDR3 size: 14 residues. The V end lost 7 bases, the J end lost 12 bases, and 22 bases lay between the germline ends. Germline V gene data show CDR1 as SGHNT and CDR2 as YYREEE (reference sequence). This CDR3 is CASSTGYIDSELFF. CDR3 sequence (DNA): TGTGCCAGCTCCACTGGATACATAGACAGTGAACTGTTTTTT.